This paragraph covers one TCR beta chain sequence. The specificity of this receptor is unknown. One end of the junction varies from germline; a read error may be responsible. This sample was included in a study of shared clonotypes between healthy human individuals (dated by TCRdb to the early 2020s). About the full investigation: Two women and a few men aged 18 to 49 years were included in the cohort. For each donor, three plates each were used for CD4 naive and CD4 memory, two plates were used for CD8 naive, and one plate was used for CD8 memory. Blood TCR repertoires of five healthy adults were deeply sequenced to estimate repertoire size and the extent of clonotype sharing between individuals. Different laboratories and diverse techniques were used to prepare libraries and sequence TCR repertoires, to increase sequencing depth and limit assay-specific biases. Leukapheresis yielded between about 0.8 and 8.9 billion PBMCs per donor.

What the work shows at the level of the full study, not this receptor alone: The small number of donors limited the genetic and exposure-history diversity represented. Incomplete sequencing was indicated by rarefaction of sorted-subset datasets, despite the large sequencing depth. Sampling was limited to blood, and TCR repertoires in tissue likely differ from TCR repertoires in blood. Compared with non-shared clonotypes, clonotypes shared by all four sorted-subset donors had higher generation probabilities. When a few donors were compared, the shared fraction of clonotypes was around 5% for naive CD4, about 4% for naive CD8, about 2.5% for memory CD4, and 0.3% to 0.5% for memory CD8. Pairwise subsampling led to the expectation that sequencing depth would affect the degree of clonotype sharing among donors. Naive subsets generally had larger estimated clonotype richness than memory subsets did.

Donors were healthy HIV-negative adults with no recently reported acute infections or vaccinations. Only Caucasian adults living in Nashville, Tennessee, USA were represented among the donors. CD4+ T cells were enriched through magnetic negative selection, after which naive cells were positively selected on CD45RA and the remaining negative fraction served as the memory subset. Blood was obtained by leukapheresis, after which PBMCs were separated by Ficoll-Histopaque density gradient centrifugation and cryopreserved in liquid nitrogen vapor phase. Purity and quantity of every magnetically sorted T cell population were checked by analytical flow cytometry. Genomic DNA was isolated from every sorted fraction and measured by UV absorbance on a Nanodrop 2000c. TCR CDR3 regions were amplified from genomic DNA by multiplex PCR using the deep immunoSEQ assay. Genomic DNA extracted from each cell subset was distributed evenly over all wells of several immunoSEQ 96-well plates, and each plate served as one replicate. For sorted subsets, roughly 200 ng genomic DNA, equal to 25,000 to 35,000 T cell genomes, was loaded into each replicate PCR. The purified libraries were quantified using a Qubit 3.0 fluorometer, sized with a Bioanalyzer 2100, and then quantified again using the KAPA Library Quantification kit. Every immunoSEQ 96-well plate was sequenced on a dedicated single-read 150-cycle Illumina NextSeq 550 flow cell. As for how the authors treated the data: Because the immunoSEQ output included only junctional sequences and no quality scores, the filtering could not be the same as the filtering used for full-length reads. To assign V/J genes and CDR3, sequences were annotated using PyIR, a Python wrapper for IgBLAST v1.9, with IMGT germline references. Reads were removed for weak V/J assignments (E-value above 1e-6), missing CDR3, stop codons, out-of-frame junctions, or ambiguous translated residues. V3J clonotypes were defined as sequences sharing the same inferred V gene, J gene, and CDR3 amino acid sequence. Percentage overlap between repertoires was computed as shared unique clonotypes divided by the size of the smaller repertoire. Richness of each repertoire was evaluated using RTK rarefaction, the Chao1 estimator, and Recon v2.1 estimates of unobserved clonotypes. For all TCRbeta clonotypes obtained by the gDNA method from a few donors, generation probabilities were computed with OLGA. Here the immuneACCESS table is served through TCRdb, limited to in-frame sequences with V and J called. Missing clones are a known gap in these copies; in checked studies unresolved V genes cover under half, and the rest lacks a known reason. The V and J calls and clone size come from that table; D and trimming were worked out from the DNA. Recorded for this sample are some 630,000 clones; about two thirds of them occurred a single time. The top ten clones comprise approximately 1.8% of the sample.

The CDR3 sequence holds 19 residues, the cysteine and phenylalanine included. Left in the record is the CDR3 DNA by itself, 57 bases read in frame from the first base. The germline V gene provides CDR1 KGHSH and CDR2 LQKENI. This chain is built from TRBV18 and TRBJ2-1, and 11 junctional nucleotides match TRBD2. The sample taken for sequencing was memory CD4+ T cells sorted from blood. What the cell subset or site label conveys for this sample: CD45RA-negative fraction. This clonotype was obtained from a woman in her twenties or thirties in good health. For the CDR3, the sequence is CASSRFPGLAASSYNAQFF. The DNA sequence follows: TGTGCCAGCTCGCGCTTCCCGGGACTAGCGGCTAGTTCCTACAATGCGCAGTTCTTC. The reference TRBV18 and TRBJ2-1 proteins fill in what lies around the CDR3, so the full variable domain reads NAGVMQNPRHLVRRRGQEARLRCSPMKGHSHVYWYRQLPEEGLKFMVYLQKENIIDESGMPKERFSAEFPKEGPSILRIQQVVRGDSAAYFCASSRFPGLAASSYNAQFFGPGTRLTVL.